The rows below give T cell receptor beta chains drawn from one sample of a study of blood T cells in healthy people across ages. TCRdb processed the 5' RACE reads anew with MiXCR; each CDR3 protein has one entry. The repertoire holds about 1,500,000 distinct CDR3 sequences, with under 30% as singletons. The sample was blood. Receptors were obtained from a woman in her twenties or thirties in good health. CDR3s include the opening cysteine and the closing phenylalanine or tryptophan. The D gene is left open where the match is weak. Size tells how often a clone was seen (once, few, many) or the class of an expanded clone, and some rows leave it out.

D: NA; J: TRBJ2-7; V: TRBV6-2/TRBV6-3; size: few; CDR3: CASTEPPSDLRTYEQYF; DNA: TGTGCCAGCACGGAACCCCCTAGCGATTTACGGACCTACGAGCAGTACTTC
D: NA; J: TRBJ2-5; V: TRBV20-1; size: many; CDR3: CSASRDGQETQYF; DNA: TGCAGTGCTAGTCGGGACGGGCAAGAGACCCAGTACTTC
D: NA; J: TRBJ2-7; V: TRBV10-3; size: NA; CDR3: CAISEDSISYEQYF; DNA: TGTGCCATCAGTGAAGACAGTATCTCCTACGAGCAGTACTTC
D: TRBD1; J: TRBJ2-3; V: TRBV29-1; size: few; CDR3: CSVGGQVTDTQYF; DNA: TGCAGCGTTGGGGGACAGGTCACAGATACGCAGTATTTT
D: TRBD1; J: TRBJ1-5; V: TRBV27; size: many; CDR3: CASSLSRGSNQPQHF; DNA: TGTGCCAGCAGTTTAAGCAGGGGGAGCAACCAGCCCCAGCATTTT
D: TRBD2; J: TRBJ2-5; V: TRBV20-1; size: NA; CDR3: CSASRRSGEGTQYF; DNA: TGCAGTGCTAGCCGGAGAAGCGGGGAGGGGACCCAGTACTTC
D: NA; J: TRBJ2-3; V: TRBV20-1; size: NA; CDR3: CSARGRRIGPLYF; DNA: TGCAGTGCTAGGGGGAGGCGGATAGGGCCTTTGTATTTT
D: NA; J: TRBJ2-7; V: TRBV13; size: NA; CDR3: CASSNRDNSYEQYF; DNA: TGTGCCAGCAGCAATCGGGACAATTCCTACGAGCAGTACTTC
D: NA; J: TRBJ2-3; V: TRBV6-1; size: few; CDR3: CASSEVPSLSGADTQYF; DNA: TGTGCCAGCAGTGAAGTGCCGAGCTTATCAGGGGCAGATACGCAGTATTTT
D: NA; J: TRBJ1-5; V: TRBV28; size: NA; CDR3: CASTRGGNSNQPQHF; DNA: TGTGCCAGCACCCGAGGGGGAAATAGCAATCAGCCCCAGCATTTT
D: TRBD1; J: TRBJ1-6; V: TRBV7-9; size: NA; CDR3: CASSTNTRGLTGAWSNSPLHF; DNA: TGTGCCAGCAGTACCAACACGAGGGGGCTGACGGGGGCTTGGTCAAATTCACCCCTCCACTTT
D: NA; J: TRBJ2-5; V: TRBV12-3/TRBV12-4; size: many; CDR3: CASSLAAHAGARRETQYF; DNA: TGTGCCAGCAGTTTAGCCGCCCACGCGGGGGCCCGTCGGGAGACCCAGTACTTC
D: NA; J: TRBJ2-3; V: TRBV9; size: NA; CDR3: CASSEQGSGRTDTQYF; DNA: TGTGCCAGCAGCGAGCAGGGGAGTGGGCGCACAGATACGCAGTATTTT
D: NA; J: TRBJ2-4; V: TRBV7-2; size: NA; CDR3: CASSLFPGGEQYF; DNA: TGTGCCAGCAGCTTATTCCCCGGTGGTGAGCAGTACTTC
D: NA; J: TRBJ2-3; V: TRBV20-1; size: few; CDR3: CSARVHPISTDTQYF; DNA: TGCAGTGCTAGAGTGCATCCGATTAGCACAGATACGCAGTATTTT
D: NA; J: TRBJ2-6; V: TRBV5-1; size: many; CDR3: CASSLVPPGANVLTF; DNA: TGCGCCAGCAGCTTGGTGCCCCCGGGGGCCAACGTCCTGACTTTC
D: NA; J: TRBJ2-1; V: TRBV24-1; size: many; CDR3: CATGGASYNEQFF; DNA: TGTGCCACTGGAGGGGCCTCCTACAATGAGCAGTTCTTC
D: NA; J: TRBJ2-7; V: TRBV12-3/TRBV12-4; size: NA; CDR3: CASSLWASGTYEQYF; DNA: TGTGCCAGCAGTTTATGGGCCTCGGGGACCTACGAGCAGTACTTC
D: NA; J: TRBJ2-7; V: TRBV7-9; size: many; CDR3: CASSLARGEQYF; DNA: TGTGCCAGCAGCTTAGCCAGGGGCGAGCAGTACTTC
D: NA; J: TRBJ2-7; V: TRBV11-3; size: once; CDR3: CAGSEQPGGTYEQYF; DNA: TGTGCCGGCAGTGAGCAGCCCGGGGGAACCTACGAGCAGTACTTC
D: NA; J: TRBJ1-2; V: TRBV18; size: NA; CDR3: CASSPRRDRGYTF; DNA: TGTGCCAGCTCACCACGCAGGGATCGTGGCTACACCTTC
D: TRBD2; J: TRBJ2-1; V: TRBV2; size: NA; CDR3: CASRRGTSGGPSSYNEQFF; DNA: TGTGCCAGCAGACGGGGGACTAGCGGGGGGCCGAGCTCCTACAATGAGCAGTTCTTC
D: NA; J: TRBJ2-3; V: TRBV10-2; size: many; CDR3: CASRDGTDTQYF; DNA: TGTGCCAGCAGGGACGGCACAGATACGCAGTATTTT
D: TRBD1; J: TRBJ2-1; V: TRBV6-6; size: few; CDR3: CASSYQGQVSEQFF; DNA: TGTGCCAGCAGTTACCAAGGACAGGTGTCTGAGCAGTTCTTC
D: NA; J: TRBJ2-5; V: TRBV6-1; size: few; CDR3: CASSHEPGTEQYF; DNA: TGTGCCAGCAGTCACGAACCCGGGACGGAGCAGTACTTC
D: TRBD2; J: TRBJ2-1; V: TRBV7-2; size: few; CDR3: CASSSLAGVPNEQFF; DNA: TGTGCCAGCAGCTCCCTAGCGGGAGTCCCCAATGAGCAGTTCTTC
D: NA; J: TRBJ1-2; V: TRBV6-1; size: NA; CDR3: CASSEDRADGYTF; DNA: TGTGCCAGCAGTGAAGACAGGGCGGATGGCTACACCTTC
D: TRBD1; J: TRBJ2-5; V: TRBV4-3; size: NA; CDR3: CASSQDRYSYKQYF; DNA: TGCGCCAGCAGCCAGGACAGGTACTCCTACAAGCAGTACTTC
D: NA; J: TRBJ1-6; V: TRBV6-1; size: NA; CDR3: CASSDDTGAPNSPLHF; DNA: TGTGCCAGCAGTGACGACACAGGCGCCCCTAATTCACCCCTCCACTTT
D: TRBD2; J: TRBJ2-1; V: TRBV14; size: NA; CDR3: CASSPLAGGASDEQFF; DNA: TGTGCCAGCAGCCCTCTAGCGGGAGGCGCTTCCGATGAGCAGTTCTTC
D: TRBD2; J: TRBJ2-5; V: TRBV10-3; size: NA; CDR3: CAISYSGGAGETQYF; DNA: TGTGCCATCAGTTATAGCGGGGGGGCCGGGGAGACCCAGTACTTC
D: NA; J: TRBJ1-5; V: TRBV20-1; size: few; CDR3: CSARDHGESQHF; DNA: TGCAGTGCTAGAGATCACGGGGAGTCTCAGCATTTT
D: NA; J: TRBJ2-6; V: TRBV6-1; size: many; CDR3: CASNSGANVLTF; DNA: TGTGCCAGCAACTCTGGGGCCAACGTCCTGACTTTC
D: NA; J: TRBJ2-5; V: TRBV7-7; size: many; CDR3: CASSRDPQETQYF; DNA: TGTGCCAGCAGCAGGGACCCCCAAGAGACCCAGTACTTC
D: TRBD2; J: TRBJ2-7; V: TRBV12-3/TRBV12-4; size: NA; CDR3: CASSTHQAGGRGYEQYF; DNA: TGTGCCAGCAGCACCCATCAAGCGGGAGGCCGCGGTTACGAGCAGTACTTC
D: TRBD1; J: TRBJ1-5; V: TRBV6-1; size: few; CDR3: CASSEGQGFWWRPQHF; DNA: TGTGCCAGCAGTGAAGGACAGGGCTTTTGGTGGAGGCCCCAGCATTTT
D: NA; J: TRBJ2-5; V: TRBV28; size: once; CDR3: CASRSQVHGTQYF; DNA: TGTGCCAGCAGATCCCAGGTACACGGGACCCAGTACTTC
D: TRBD2; J: TRBJ2-1; V: TRBV19; size: NA; CDR3: CASSITSAHEQFF; DNA: TGTGCCAGTAGTATAACTAGCGCCCATGAGCAGTTCTTC
D: NA; J: TRBJ2-7; V: TRBV7-9; size: few; CDR3: CASSTGTAGEQYF; DNA: TGTGCCAGCAGCACAGGGACGGCAGGCGAGCAGTACTTC
D: NA; J: TRBJ1-2; V: TRBV29-1; size: many; CDR3: CSVGQGHGYTF; DNA: TGCAGCGTGGGGCAGGGGCATGGCTACACCTTC
D: TRBD1; J: TRBJ2-5; V: TRBV6-2/TRBV6-3; size: many; CDR3: CASDNRGQETQYF; DNA: TGTGCCAGCGATAACAGGGGGCAAGAGACCCAGTACTTC
D: TRBD2; J: TRBJ2-7; V: TRBV28; size: NA; CDR3: CASSSSGSGSREQYF; DNA: TGTGCCAGCAGTTCGAGCGGCAGCGGGAGTCGGGAGCAGTACTTC
D: TRBD2; J: TRBJ2-3; V: TRBV20-1; size: NA; CDR3: CSARREVAGPTDTQYF; DNA: TGCAGTGCTAGAAGGGAGGTAGCGGGTCCCACAGATACGCAGTATTTT
D: TRBD1; J: TRBJ1-5; V: TRBV2; size: few; CDR3: CASSGVRGLLYSNQPQHF; DNA: TGTGCCAGCAGTGGGGTCAGGGGGCTCCTCTATAGCAATCAGCCCCAGCATTTT
D: NA; J: TRBJ2-1; V: TRBV12-3/TRBV12-4; size: many; CDR3: CASTLRRDRDNEQFF; DNA: TGTGCCAGCACCCTAAGGCGGGACAGAGACAATGAGCAGTTCTTC
D: TRBD1; J: TRBJ1-1; V: TRBV7-9; size: few; CDR3: CASSSPGQGFTEAFF; DNA: TGTGCCAGCAGCTCCCCGGGACAGGGCTTCACTGAAGCTTTCTTT
D: NA; J: TRBJ2-7; V: TRBV29-1; size: many; CDR3: CSVLTLYEQYF; DNA: TGCAGCGTTCTGACCCTCTACGAGCAGTACTTC
D: NA; J: TRBJ2-3; V: TRBV29-1; size: few; CDR3: CSVVDSKGTQYF; DNA: TGCAGCGTTGTAGACAGCAAGGGTACGCAGTATTTT
D: NA; J: TRBJ2-1; V: TRBV7-3; size: NA; CDR3: CASRKQQGYNEQFF; DNA: TGTGCCAGCAGAAAACAACAGGGCTACAATGAGCAGTTCTTC
D: TRBD2; J: TRBJ2-3; V: TRBV5-1; size: few; CDR3: CASSFSSGVSTDTQYF; DNA: TGCGCCAGCAGCTTTTCTAGCGGGGTTAGCACAGATACGCAGTATTTT
D: NA; J: TRBJ2-3; V: TRBV12-3/TRBV12-4; size: few; CDR3: CASSLSRGLVSTDTQYF; DNA: TGTGCCAGCAGTTTATCCCGTGGGTTGGTGAGCACAGATACGCAGTATTTT
D: NA; J: TRBJ2-4; V: TRBV7-9; size: NA; CDR3: CASSPESKNIQYF; DNA: TGTGCCAGCAGCCCGGAATCCAAAAACATTCAGTACTTC
D: TRBD2; J: TRBJ2-1; V: TRBV10-3; size: few; CDR3: CAISETLAGKNNEQFF; DNA: TGTGCCATCAGTGAGACACTAGCGGGGAAGAACAATGAGCAGTTCTTC
D: NA; J: TRBJ2-1; V: TRBV7-6; size: few; CDR3: CASSLRPPEQFF; DNA: TGTGCCAGCAGCTTAAGGCCCCCTGAGCAGTTCTTC